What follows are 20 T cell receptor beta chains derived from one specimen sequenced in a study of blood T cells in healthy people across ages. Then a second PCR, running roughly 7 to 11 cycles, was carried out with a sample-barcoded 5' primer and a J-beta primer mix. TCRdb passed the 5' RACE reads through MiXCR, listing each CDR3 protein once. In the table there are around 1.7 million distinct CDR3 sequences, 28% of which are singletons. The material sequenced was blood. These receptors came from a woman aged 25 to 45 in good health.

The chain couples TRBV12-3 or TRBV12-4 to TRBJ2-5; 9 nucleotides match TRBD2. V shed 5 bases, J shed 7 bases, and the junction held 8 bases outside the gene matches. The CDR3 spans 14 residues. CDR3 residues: CASSRQAGGTTQYF. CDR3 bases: TGTGCCAGCAGTCGCCAAGCGGGGGGAACGACCCAGTACTTC.

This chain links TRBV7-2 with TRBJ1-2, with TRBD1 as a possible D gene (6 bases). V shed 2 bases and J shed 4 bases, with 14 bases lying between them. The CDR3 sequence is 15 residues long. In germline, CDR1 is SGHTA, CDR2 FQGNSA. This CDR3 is CASSLQDRSFYGYTF. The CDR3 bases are TGTGCCAGCAGCTTACAAGACAGGAGCTTCTATGGCTACACCTTC.

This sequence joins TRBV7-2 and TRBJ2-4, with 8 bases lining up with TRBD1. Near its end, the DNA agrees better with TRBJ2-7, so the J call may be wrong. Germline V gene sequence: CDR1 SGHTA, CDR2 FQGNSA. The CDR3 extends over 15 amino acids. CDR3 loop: CASSLGTGGFNEQYF. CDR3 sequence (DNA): TGTGCCAGCAGCTTAGGTACAGGGGGGTTCAACGAGCAGTACTTC.

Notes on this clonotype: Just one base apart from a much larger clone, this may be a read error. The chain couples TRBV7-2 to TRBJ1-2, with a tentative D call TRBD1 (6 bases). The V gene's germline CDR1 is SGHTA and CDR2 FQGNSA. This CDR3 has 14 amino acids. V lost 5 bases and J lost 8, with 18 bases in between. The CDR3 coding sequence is TGTGCCAGCAGCCCCAGGACAGAGGAAGGAGGCTACACCTTC. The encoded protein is CASSPRTEEGGYTF.

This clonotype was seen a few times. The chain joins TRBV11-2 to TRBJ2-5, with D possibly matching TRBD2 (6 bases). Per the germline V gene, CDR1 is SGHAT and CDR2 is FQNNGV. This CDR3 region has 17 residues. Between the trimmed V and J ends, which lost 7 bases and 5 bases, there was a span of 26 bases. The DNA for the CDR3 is TGTGCCAGCAACCCGACGGGAGTTCTGGGCTTCGGGGAGACCCAGTACTTC. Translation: CASNPTGVLGFGETQYF. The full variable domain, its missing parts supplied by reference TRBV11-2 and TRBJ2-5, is EAGVAQSPRYKIIEKRQSVAFWCNPISGHATLYWYQQILGQGPKLLIQFQNNGVVDDSQLPKDRFSAERLKGVDSTLKIQPAKLEDSAVYLCASNPTGVLGFGETQYFGPGTRLLVL.

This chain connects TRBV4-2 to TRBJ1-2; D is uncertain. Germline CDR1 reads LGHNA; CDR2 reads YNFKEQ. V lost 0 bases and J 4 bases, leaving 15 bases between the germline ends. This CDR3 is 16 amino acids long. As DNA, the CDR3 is TGTGCCAGCAGCCAAGATCGGGAGGGATTTCGCTATGGCTACACCTTC. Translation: CASSQDREGFRYGYTF.

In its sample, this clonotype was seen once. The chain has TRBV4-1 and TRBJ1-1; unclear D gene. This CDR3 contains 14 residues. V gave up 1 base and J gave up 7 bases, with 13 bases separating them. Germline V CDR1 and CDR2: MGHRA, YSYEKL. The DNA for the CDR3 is TGCGCCAGCAGCCAAGTTAATTCGTTTATTGAAGCTTTCTTT. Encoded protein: CASSQVNSFIEAFF.

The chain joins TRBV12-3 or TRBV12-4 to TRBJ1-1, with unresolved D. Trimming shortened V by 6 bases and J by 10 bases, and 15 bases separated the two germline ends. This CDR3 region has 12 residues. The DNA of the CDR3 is TGTGCCAGCAGCCGAGGCGGGGAGGGAGCTTTCTTT. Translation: CASSRGGEGAFF.

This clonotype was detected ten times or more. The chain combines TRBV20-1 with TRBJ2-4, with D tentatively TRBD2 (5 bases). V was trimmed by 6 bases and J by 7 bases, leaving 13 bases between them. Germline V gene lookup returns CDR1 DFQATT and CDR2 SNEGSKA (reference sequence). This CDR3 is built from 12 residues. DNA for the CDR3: TGCAGTGCGCCTCGAGGACTGAACATTCAGTACTTC. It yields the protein CSAPRGLNIQYF.

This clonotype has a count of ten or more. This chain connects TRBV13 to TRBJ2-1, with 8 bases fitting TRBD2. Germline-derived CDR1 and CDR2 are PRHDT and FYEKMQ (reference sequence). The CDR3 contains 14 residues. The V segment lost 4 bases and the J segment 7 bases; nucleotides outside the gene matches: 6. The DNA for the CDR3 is TGTGCCAGCAGCTCGGGAGGGAGGATAAATGAGCAGTTCTTC. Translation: CASSSGGRINEQFF.

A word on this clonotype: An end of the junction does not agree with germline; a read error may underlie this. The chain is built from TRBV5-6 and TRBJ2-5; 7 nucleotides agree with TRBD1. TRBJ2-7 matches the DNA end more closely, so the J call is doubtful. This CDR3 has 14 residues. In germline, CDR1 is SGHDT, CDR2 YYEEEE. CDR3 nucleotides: TGTGTCAGCAGCTCCGGGACAGCACTATACGAGCAGTACTTC. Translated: CVSSSGTALYEQYF.

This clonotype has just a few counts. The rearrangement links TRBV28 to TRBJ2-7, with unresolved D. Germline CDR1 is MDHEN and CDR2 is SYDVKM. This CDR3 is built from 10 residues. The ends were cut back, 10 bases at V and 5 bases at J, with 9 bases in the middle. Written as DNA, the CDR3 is TGTGCCACCCGTGTGGACGAGCAGTACTTC. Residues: CATRVDEQYF.

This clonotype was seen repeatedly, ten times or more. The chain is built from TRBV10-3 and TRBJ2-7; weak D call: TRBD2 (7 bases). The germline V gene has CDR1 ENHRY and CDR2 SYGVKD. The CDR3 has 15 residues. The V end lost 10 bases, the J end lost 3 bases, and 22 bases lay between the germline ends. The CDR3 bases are TGTGCCACCTCCCCGGGGGCTAGCGGACTCTACGAGCAGTACTTC. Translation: CATSPGASGLYEQYF.

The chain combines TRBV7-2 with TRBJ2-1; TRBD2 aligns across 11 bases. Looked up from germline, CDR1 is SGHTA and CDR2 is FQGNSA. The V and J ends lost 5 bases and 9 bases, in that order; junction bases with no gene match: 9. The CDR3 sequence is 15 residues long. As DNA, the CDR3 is TGTGCCAGCAGCACAATAGCGGGAGGGCCAAGTGAGCAGTTCTTC. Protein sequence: CASSTIAGGPSEQFF. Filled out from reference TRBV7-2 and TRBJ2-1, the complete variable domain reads GAGVSQSPSNKVTEKGKDVELRCDPISGHTALYWYRQSLGQGLEFLIYFQGNSAPDKSGLPSDRFSAERTGGSVSTLTIQRTQQEDSAVYLCASSTIAGGPSEQFFGPGTRLTVL.

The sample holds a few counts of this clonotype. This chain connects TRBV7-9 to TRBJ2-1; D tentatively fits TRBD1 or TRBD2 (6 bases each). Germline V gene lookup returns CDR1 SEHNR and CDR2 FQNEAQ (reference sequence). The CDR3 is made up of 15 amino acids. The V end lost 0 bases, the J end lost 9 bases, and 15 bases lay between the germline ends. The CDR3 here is CASSLAQGGLAEQFF. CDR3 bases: TGTGCCAGCAGCTTAGCACAGGGAGGCTTAGCTGAGCAGTTCTTC.

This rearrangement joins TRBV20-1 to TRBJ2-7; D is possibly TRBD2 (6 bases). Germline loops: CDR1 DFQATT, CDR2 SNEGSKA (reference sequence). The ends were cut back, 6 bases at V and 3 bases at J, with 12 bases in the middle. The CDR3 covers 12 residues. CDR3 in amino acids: CSARDWDYEQYF. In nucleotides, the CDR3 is TGCAGTGCAAGGGACTGGGACTACGAGCAGTACTTC.

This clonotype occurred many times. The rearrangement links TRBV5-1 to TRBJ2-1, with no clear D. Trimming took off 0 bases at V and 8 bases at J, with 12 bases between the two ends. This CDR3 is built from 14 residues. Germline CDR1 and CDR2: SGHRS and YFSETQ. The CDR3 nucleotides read TGCGCCAGCAGCTTGGGAGACTCTCGGGATGAGCAGTTCTTC. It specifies CASSLGDSRDEQFF.

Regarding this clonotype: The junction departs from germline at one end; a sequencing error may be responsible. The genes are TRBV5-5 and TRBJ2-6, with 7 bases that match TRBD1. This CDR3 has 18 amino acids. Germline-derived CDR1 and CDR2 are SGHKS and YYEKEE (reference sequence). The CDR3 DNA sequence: TGTGCCAGCAGCGCCTCGACAGGGTTCCGCTCTGGGGCCAACGTCCGGACTTTC. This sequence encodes CASSASTGFRSGANVRTF.

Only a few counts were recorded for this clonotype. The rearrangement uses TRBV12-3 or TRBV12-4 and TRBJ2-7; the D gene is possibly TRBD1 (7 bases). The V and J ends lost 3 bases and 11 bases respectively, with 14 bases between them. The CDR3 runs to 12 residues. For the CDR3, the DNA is TGTGCCAGCAGTTTCAACCCAGGGGGGAAGTACTTC. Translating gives CASSFNPGGKYF.

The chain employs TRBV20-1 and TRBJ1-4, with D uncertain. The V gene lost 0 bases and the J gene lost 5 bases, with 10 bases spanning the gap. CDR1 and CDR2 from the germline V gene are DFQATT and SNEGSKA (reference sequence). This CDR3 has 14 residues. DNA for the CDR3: TGCAGTGCTAGAGATTTTCGCAAAAATGAAAAACTGTTTTTT. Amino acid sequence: CSARDFRKNEKLFF.